These T cell receptor beta chains were read from a single sample in a study of shared clonotypes between healthy human individuals. Profiling relied on immunoSEQ multiplex PCR, and the TCRdb table lists in-frame clones only, not all of them. The table shows 650,000 to 800,000 clones, with roughly two thirds occurring only once. The sequenced sample was memory CD4+ T cells sorted from blood. These TCRs come from a woman aged 25-40 years in good health. The conserved cysteine and the conserved F or W are not part of the CDR3 here. D genes are given only for firm matches. Size tells how often a clone was seen (once, few, many) or the class of an expanded clone, and some rows leave it out.

J: TRBJ2-7
size: NA
D: TRBD2
V: TRBV7-9
CDR3: ASGDTSGSYEQY

J: TRBJ1-5
size: NA
D: NA
V: TRBV4-1
CDR3: ASSPTGLSNQPQH

J: TRBJ2-3
size: NA
D: TRBD2
V: TRBV5-1
CDR3: ASSRTSGRPGVDTQY

J: NA
size: few
D: TRBD2
V: TRBV28
CDR3: ASTRLAGLYEQY

J: TRBJ2-1
size: few
D: NA
V: TRBV5-1
CDR3: ASSPASGAYNEQF

J: TRBJ2-7
size: few
D: NA
V: TRBV27
CDR3: ASSRPDYRHSYEQY

J: TRBJ1-2
size: NA
D: TRBD1
V: TRBV5-8
CDR3: ASSLPTGYGYT

J: TRBJ2-1
size: NA
D: TRBD2
V: TRBV5-4
CDR3: ASRKGTSGSDEQF

J: TRBJ2-1
size: NA
D: TRBD2
V: TRBV28
CDR3: ASSSLSSGSSYNEQF

J: TRBJ2-1
size: NA
D: TRBD1
V: TRBV6-4
CDR3: ASSEATGGNEQF

J: TRBJ1-1
size: NA
D: NA
V: TRBV27
CDR3: ASSLTWGNTEAF

J: TRBJ1-2
size: once
D: NA
V: TRBV29-1
CDR3: SVAEGLGYGYT

J: TRBJ1-2
size: NA
D: NA
V: TRBV6-1
CDR3: ASFYNYGYT

J: TRBJ2-7
size: NA
D: NA
V: TRBV7-2
CDR3: ASSPGSDYEQY

J: TRBJ2-7
size: once
D: TRBD1
V: TRBV6-5
CDR3: ASSSYGTGSYEQY

J: TRBJ1-3
size: NA
D: NA
V: TRBV5-1
CDR3: ASSLDSSPEGNTIY

J: TRBJ2-1
size: NA
D: TRBD2
V: TRBV14
CDR3: ASSRTSGIDFEQF

J: TRBJ2-1
size: NA
D: NA
V: TRBV27
CDR3: ASRGPYNEQF

J: TRBJ1-1
size: few
D: NA
V: TRBV6-1
CDR3: ASSVGEGVAF

J: TRBJ1-2
size: NA
D: NA
V: TRBV7-2
CDR3: ASSLTGRGYGYT

J: TRBJ2-7
size: NA
D: TRBD2
V: TRBV28
CDR3: ASSWTSGSRRFYEQY

J: TRBJ2-3
size: few
D: TRBD1
V: TRBV5-6
CDR3: ASSSFRDRVLDTQY

J: TRBJ2-1
size: NA
D: TRBD2
V: TRBV27
CDR3: ASRPLGLAGYNEQF

J: TRBJ2-7
size: NA
D: NA
V: TRBV9
CDR3: ASARDGVSYEQY

J: TRBJ2-1
size: NA
D: TRBD1
V: TRBV19
CDR3: ASSWTGTVNEQF

J: TRBJ2-5
size: NA
D: TRBD2
V: TRBV28
CDR3: ASRLGLGETQY

J: TRBJ2-5
size: few
D: TRBD1
V: TRBV5-1
CDR3: ASSLGQGVLETQY

J: TRBJ1-1
size: NA
D: NA
V: TRBV6-1
CDR3: ASSEPGMLNTEAF

J: TRBJ2-1
size: NA
D: NA
V: TRBV14
CDR3: ASSRGGPF

J: TRBJ2-1
size: once
D: NA
V: TRBV27
CDR3: ASRSERSSYNEQF

J: TRBJ2-7
size: NA
D: NA
V: TRBV19
CDR3: ASRANGPYEQY

J: TRBJ2-1
size: once
D: TRBD1
V: TRBV6-1
CDR3: ASSRRDREGNEQF

J: TRBJ2-7
size: NA
D: NA
V: TRBV11-3
CDR3: ASSLGKAGEQY

J: TRBJ2-7
size: NA
D: NA
V: TRBV10-2
CDR3: ASSVSFSYEQY

J: TRBJ1-2
size: NA
D: NA
V: TRBV7-9
CDR3: ASSHESLATGYT

J: TRBJ1-2
size: NA
D: TRBD1
V: TRBV27
CDR3: ASSLRDRNDGYT

J: TRBJ2-5
size: NA
D: NA
V: TRBV6-6
CDR3: ASSSPGGDETQY

J: TRBJ2-7
size: once
D: NA
V: TRBV7-9
CDR3: ASSTSWNEQY

J: TRBJ2-5
size: NA
D: NA
V: TRBV7-3
CDR3: ASSLEVYQETQY

J: TRBJ2-7
size: once
D: TRBD2
V: TRBV25-1
CDR3: ASSEGSGSYEQY

J: TRBJ2-1
size: many
D: TRBD2
V: TRBV28
CDR3: ASSSPGGSGNEQF

J: TRBJ1-2
size: few
D: NA
V: TRBV19
CDR3: ASRKTLNYGYT

J: TRBJ2-3
size: NA
D: NA
V: TRBV28
CDR3: AHSWASTDTQY

J: TRBJ2-1
size: NA
D: TRBD2
V: TRBV5-4
CDR3: ASSSAGAHTYNEQF

J: TRBJ2-4
size: NA
D: TRBD2
V: TRBV11-2
CDR3: ASSPPGDWGGNIQY

J: TRBJ2-1
size: NA
D: TRBD2
V: TRBV5-1
CDR3: ASSDAGVVYEQF

J: TRBJ1-3
size: NA
D: NA
V: TRBV25-1
CDR3: ASSFGNGGNTIY

J: TRBJ2-2
size: NA
D: NA
V: TRBV7-2
CDR3: ASSFPVSDTGELF

J: TRBJ2-6
size: NA
D: NA
V: TRBV18
CDR3: ASSDPASGANVLT

J: TRBJ2-7
size: few
D: NA
V: TRBV6-5
CDR3: ASRPGPASYEQY

J: TRBJ1-1
size: NA
D: TRBD1
V: TRBV6-1
CDR3: ASSDGKGGASEAF

J: TRBJ1-1
size: NA
D: TRBD1
V: TRBV6-4
CDR3: ASKLEGAVHTEAF

J: TRBJ2-2
size: NA
D: TRBD1
V: TRBV28
CDR3: ASSFRTGGVTGELF

J: TRBJ2-1
size: NA
D: TRBD2
V: TRBV6-5
CDR3: ASSRTSGSVHEQF

J: TRBJ2-7
size: NA
D: NA
V: TRBV27
CDR3: ASSLAGRLSYEQY

J: TRBJ2-3
size: NA
D: NA
V: TRBV11-2
CDR3: ASSLVRLARTTSTDTQY

J: TRBJ2-4
size: NA
D: TRBD1
V: TRBV6-1
CDR3: ASSLLLGQGNIQY